The subject of this entry is one T cell receptor beta chain. The sample originates from a study of T cell changes during pregnancy in multiple sclerosis. The CDR3 is 16 residues long. The V gene lost 7 bases and the J gene lost 0 bases, with 17 bases spanning the gap. Germline values: CDR1 SGHTA, CDR2 FQGNSA. Profiled with immunoSEQ multiplex PCR; TCRdb holds only in-frame clones, not every one. The table has 45,000 to 55,000 clones, around 92% seen once. This clonotype was sampled from a female donor with multiple sclerosis, enrolled in a pregnancy study. Sequencing was performed on peripheral blood, taken in the third trimester of pregnancy. The chain links TRBV7-2 to TRBJ2-3; TRBD2 might be the D (6 bases). The CDR3, as DNA: TGTGCCAGCAACCCATCGGTCCTAGCGAGCACAGATACGCAGTATTTT. Protein product: CASNPSVLASTDTQYF.